Below are 2 T cell receptor beta chains sequenced from a single sample in a study of spatial heterogeneity in lung cancer. The sample's time point: blood at routine non-recurrence follow-up after resection. TCRdb re-called the 5' RACE reads through MiXCR, storing one row per CDR3 protein. The table has roughly 70,000 distinct CDR3 sequences, roughly 8.9% seen once. Sequences were derived from PBMCs, sampled at follow-up. Every receptor here comes from a female donor with early-stage non-small cell lung cancer.

V usage is TRBV7-9 and J usage is TRBJ2-7; the D gene could be TRBD1 or TRBD2 (7 bases each). Germline CDR1 SEHNR, CDR2 FQNEAQ (reference sequence). This CDR3 has 15 residues. Trimming took 5 bases from V and 2 from J, leaving 16 bases between them. Written as DNA, the CDR3 is TGTGCCAGCAGCCCAGGGGGGGGCCGGGCCTACGAGCAGTACTTC. Amino acids: CASSPGGGRAYEQYF.

This clonotype was seen many times. The chain employs TRBV12-3 or TRBV12-4 and TRBJ2-1; tentatively, D is TRBD1 (6 bases). The V end was cut by 5 bases, the J end by 8 bases, with 19 bases between. The CDR3 extends over 15 amino acids. The CDR3 spells CASSGGSYVAYEQFF. The DNA for the CDR3 is TGTGCCAGCAGTGGGGGCTCCTACGTTGCCTATGAGCAGTTCTTC.